This entry lists 16 T cell receptor beta chains sequenced from one sample in a study of blood T cell repertoires in COVID-19. TCRdb keeps only in-frame clones here, not all; method: immunoSEQ multiplex PCR. Counted here are about 370,000 clones, roughly 90% occurring once; the ten biggest clones make up around 3%. The sample comprised peripheral blood. These receptors all come from a young woman with COVID-19, enrolled during active disease.

V is TRBV20-1 and J is TRBJ1-1; D uncertain. The ends were cut back, 4 bases at V and 1 base at J, with 4 bases in the middle. The CDR3 has 11 amino acids. CDR1 is DFQATT, CDR2 SNEGSKA, per germline (reference sequence). CDR3 amino acids: CSATRNTEAFF. The CDR3 nucleotides read TGCAGTGCTACCCGGAACACTGAAGCTTTCTTT.

The chain couples TRBV5-4 to TRBJ2-5; TRBD2 agrees at 12 bases. Germline-derived CDR1 and CDR2 are SGHNT and YYREEE (reference sequence). The CDR3 covers 16 residues. V was clipped by 4 bases and J by 1 base; unmatched bases: 5. The CDR3 reads CASSPWGLAGQETQYF. The CDR3 DNA sequence: TGTGCCAGCAGCCCGTGGGGACTAGCGGGCCAAGAGACCCAGTACTTC.

V and J are TRBV10-1 and TRBJ2-7, with unresolved D. The germline V and J ends were trimmed by 6 bases and 0 bases, with 18 bases remaining between them. Per the germline V gene, CDR1 is WNHNN and CDR2 is SYGVQD (reference sequence). The CDR3 length is 16 residues. The CDR3 protein is CASSENPYSSSYEQYF. Written as DNA, the CDR3 is TGCGCCAGCAGCGAAAACCCCTATTCTTCCTCCTACGAGCAGTACTTC.

The CDR3 bases are TGTGCCAGCAGCTTAGGAACAGGGGGCAGGTCTGAAGCTTTCTTT. It encodes CASSLGTGGRSEAFF. The J gene is TRBJ1-1, the V gene TRBV7-9; 9 positions match TRBD1. The CDR3 consists of 15 residues. Trimming cost V 1 base and J 6 bases; bases outside gene matches: 6. Per the germline V gene, CDR1 is SEHNR and CDR2 is FQNEAQ (reference sequence).

This chain connects TRBV4-1 to TRBJ1-3; D is unclear. The CDR3 sequence is 15 residues long. Germline V gene data show CDR1 as MGHRA and CDR2 as YSYEKL. V gave up 1 base and J gave up 2 bases, with 9 bases separating them. CDR3 sequence (DNA): TGCGCCAGCAGCCAAGGTGTTACTGCTGGAAACACCATATATTTT. This codes for CASSQGVTAGNTIYF.

V usage is TRBV6-2 or TRBV6-3 and J usage is TRBJ2-1, with TRBD2 matching over 11 bases. The CDR3 has 16 residues. Germline CDR1 reads MNHEY; CDR2 reads SVGEGT. V trimming: 0 bases; J trimming: 5 bases; junction bases outside the gene matches: 3. This CDR3 is CASSYSSGRAHNEQFF. Written as DNA, the CDR3 is TGTGCCAGCAGTTACTCTAGCGGGAGGGCCCACAATGAGCAGTTCTTC.

Comments on this clone: Other DNA sequences of this sample code for an identical CDR3. CDR3 nucleotides: TGTGCCAGCAGCCGCAACAGGGGGCAGGAGACCCAGTACTTC. It encodes CASSRNRGQETQYF. This chain connects TRBV5-4 to TRBJ2-5, with 9 bases aligning to TRBD1. Germline CDR1 is SGHNT and CDR2 is YYREEE (reference sequence). This CDR3 is 14 amino acids long. J was trimmed by 5 bases and V by 4 bases; bases with no gene match: 6.

This clone appeared a single time. J is TRBJ2-5 and V is TRBV18; TRBD2 matches at 10 bases. J was trimmed by 3 bases and V by 6 bases; bases with no gene match: 16. The CDR3 extends over 18 amino acids. The germline gives CDR1 KGHSH, CDR2 LQKENI. In DNA form, the CDR3 reads TGTGCCAGCTCTCGGGGGCTAGCGGGGGACTTCCTCAAAGAGACCCAGTACTTC. Amino acid sequence: CASSRGLAGDFLKETQYF.

This chain links TRBV4-3 with TRBJ2-3; TRBD2 agrees at 8 bases. Trimming removed 0 bases from V and 2 bases from J; junction bases left unmatched: 7. This CDR3 contains 17 residues. CDR1 is LGHNA, CDR2 YSLEER, per germline. CDR3 bases: TGCGCCAGCAGCCAAGACAGAAGCGGGGGATCCACAGATACGCAGTATTTT. This sequence encodes CASSQDRSGGSTDTQYF.

V is TRBV28 and J is TRBJ2-7; a weak D match, TRBD1 (8 bases). The CDR3 covers 16 residues. CDR1 and CDR2 (germline): MDHEN, SYDVKM. V was cut by 6 bases and J by 4 bases, with 22 bases left in between. The CDR3 protein is CASSPGGAGGTYEQYF. CDR3 in DNA: TGTGCCAGCAGCCCTGGGGGGGCAGGGGGCACATACGAGCAGTACTTC.

The CDR3, as DNA: TGCGCCAGCAGCCACCTGAGGGCCATGAACACTGAAGCTTTCTTT. This codes for CASSHLRAMNTEAFF. The V and J genes are TRBV4-3 and TRBJ1-1; D is unclear. V was clipped by 3 bases and J by 0 bases, with 11 bases between them. CDR1 is LGHNA, CDR2 YSLEER, per germline. The CDR3 length is 15 residues.

The sample holds one count of this clone. The rearrangement links TRBV6-6 to TRBJ2-3; D may be TRBD1 (6 bases). CDR1 and CDR2 from the germline V gene are MNHNY and SVGAGI (reference sequence). The V end was cut by 4 bases, the J end by 0 bases, with 11 bases between. The CDR3 spans 15 residues. The CDR3 nucleotides are TGTGCCAGCAGTTCCGGACAGCCCAGCACAGATACGCAGTATTTT. Translation: CASSSGQPSTDTQYF.

The rearrangement links TRBV7-9 to TRBJ2-5, with 11 nucleotides matching TRBD1. From germline, CDR1 is SEHNR and CDR2 FQNEAQ (reference sequence). This CDR3 region has 17 residues. Unmatched junction bases numbered 9, after V lost 4 bases and J lost 2 bases. CDR3 residues: CASSSTRDRGGQETQYF. The CDR3 DNA reads TGTGCCAGCAGCTCGACGCGGGACAGGGGGGGACAAGAGACCCAGTACTTC.

This clone was seen only a few times. This chain links TRBV28 with TRBJ1-1, with a weak D call TRBD1 (5 bases). Trimming cost V 7 bases and J 8 bases, with 14 bases left between them. Germline V gene sequence: CDR1 MDHEN, CDR2 SYDVKM. This CDR3 comprises 12 residues. CDR3 nucleotide sequence: TGTGCCAGCAAACGCGGGACCTTGGAAGCTTTCTTT. Protein sequence: CASKRGTLEAFF.

The gene calls are TRBV11-3 and TRBJ2-5; 7 bases are a match to TRBD2. CDR3 length equals 17 residues. The V segment lost 3 bases and the J segment 0 bases; nucleotides outside the gene matches: 10. The germline gives CDR1 SGHNT, CDR2 YENEEA. CDR3 residues: CASSFGSGAGNQETQYF. The CDR3 nucleotides read TGTGCCAGCAGCTTTGGGTCCGGAGCGGGAAACCAAGAGACCCAGTACTTC.

The chain joins TRBV6-2 or TRBV6-3 to TRBJ1-2; 8 bases agree with TRBD1. This CDR3 has 14 residues. V was pared by 2 bases and J by 7 bases, with 6 bases of the junction left unmatched. Germline V gene data show CDR1 as MNHEY and CDR2 as SVGEGT. CDR3 region: CASSYQGAIFGYTF. DNA for the CDR3: TGTGCCAGCAGTTACCAGGGGGCGATATTTGGCTACACCTTC.